This entry features one T cell receptor (beta chain) sequence. Its antigen is unknown. The data were taken from a study of T cell repertoires in cytomegalovirus infection. Overall study context: Public TCR beta signatures marked donors with CMV infection and the matching HLA. Study-level findings and limits: The cumulative frequency of public TCR beta families distinguished individuals who carried CMV together with the relevant HLA.

One entry per CDR3 protein, called by TCRdb with MiXCR from the reads. Of under 800,000 distinct CDR3 sequences listed, 24% are singletons. Germline CDR1 is MNHEY and CDR2 is SVGAGI. This CDR3 is 14 amino acids long. V was clipped by 7 bases and J by 0 bases, with 12 bases between them. The genes are TRBV6-5 and TRBJ1-1; TRBD1 is a possible D gene (5 bases). This sequence originates from a human donor in good health (CMV status not recorded). Some clones in this sample may be carry-over from other donors' samples. The sequenced sample consisted of CD8+ T cells from PBMCs. CDR3 DNA sequence: TGTGCCAGCATAGACAGATTATTGAACACTGAAGCTTTCTTT. Translating gives CASIDRLLNTEAFF.